Presented here are 24 T cell receptor beta chains from one specimen sequenced in a study of blood T cell repertoires in COVID-19. Method: immunoSEQ multiplex PCR; TCRdb's copy keeps in-frame clones and lacks some. The sample shows approximately 250,000 clones, roughly 88% of them seen only once. Input material: PBMCs or T cells enriched from blood (not recorded which). These receptors came from a woman aged 40-49 years who had been exposed to COVID-19.

This clone was counted a single time. The CDR3 loop reads CASSYSLAGGQETQYF. CDR3 sequence (DNA): TGTGCCAGCAGTTACTCGCTAGCGGGGGGTCAAGAGACCCAGTACTTC. The rearrangement links TRBV6-6 to TRBJ2-5, with 11 bases matching TRBD2. The J segment lost 2 bases and the V segment lost 0 bases, leaving 2 bases of the junction unmatched. The CDR3 extends over 16 amino acids. From germline, CDR1 is MNHNY and CDR2 SVGAGI (reference sequence).

The rearrangement uses TRBV9 and TRBJ1-1, with a weak D call TRBD1 (5 bases). This CDR3 contains 14 residues. V shed 0 bases and J shed 1 base, with 7 bases lying between them. Germline V gene lookup returns CDR1 SGDLS and CDR2 YYNGEE. The CDR3 loop reads CASSVGTQNTEAFF. CDR3 coding DNA: TGTGCCAGCAGCGTAGGGACACAGAACACTGAAGCTTTCTTT.

The chain is built from TRBV7-8 and TRBJ1-3; D ambiguous. Trimming removed 7 bases at V and 4 bases at J, with 11 bases between. Looked up from germline, CDR1 is SGHVS and CDR2 is FQNEAQ. The CDR3 is made up of 13 amino acids. CDR3 in amino acids: CASTQLLGNTIYF. CDR3 bases: TGTGCCAGCACCCAATTACTCGGAAACACCATATATTTT.

The chain carries TRBV2 and TRBJ2-7, with TRBD1 as a possible D gene (5 bases). The CDR3 has 15 residues. Looked up from germline, CDR1 is SNHLY and CDR2 is FYNNEI. V was cut by 1 base and J by 2 bases, with 12 bases left in between. CDR3 bases: TGTGCCAGCAGTGAAGGTCCAGGGCAAACCTACGAGCAGTACTTC. Translation gives CASSEGPGQTYEQYF. Combining the CDR3 with reference TRBV2 and TRBJ2-7 gives the whole variable domain EPEVTQTPSHQVTQMGQEVILRCVPISNHLYFYWYRQILGQKVEFLVSFYNNEISEKSEIFDDQFSVERPDGSNFTLKIRSTKLEDSAMYFCASSEGPGQTYEQYFGPGTRLTVT.

This clone was observed once. The chain has TRBV29-1 and TRBJ1-4; a possible D gene is TRBD1 (6 bases). The CDR3 spans 11 residues. V was pared by 7 bases and J by 6 bases, with 9 bases between. Germline-derived CDR1 and CDR2 are SQVTM and ANQGSEA. The CDR3 region is CSGYRDEKLFF. The DNA for the CDR3 is TGCAGCGGATACAGGGATGAAAAACTGTTTTTT.

The rearrangement uses TRBV28 and TRBJ1-2; D might be TRBD1 (6 bases). V gave up 6 bases and J gave up 8 bases, with 13 bases separating them. The CDR3 consists of 12 residues. CDR1 and CDR2 (germline): MDHEN, SYDVKM. The CDR3 protein is CASSKSQGGYTF. In DNA, the CDR3 is TGTGCCAGCAGCAAGAGTCAGGGGGGCTACACCTTC.

The chain joins TRBV3-1 (or the pseudogene TRBV3-2) to TRBJ1-5, with a tentative D call TRBD1 (6 bases). CDR1 and CDR2 from the germline V gene are LGHDT and YNNKEL (reference sequence). This CDR3 region has 16 residues. Trimming took 0 bases from V and 4 from J, leaving 13 bases between them. The CDR3 sequence is CASSQDSGGLNQPQHF. CDR3 coding DNA: TGTGCCAGCAGCCAAGATTCCGGGGGGCTAAATCAGCCCCAGCATTTT.

CDR3 coding DNA: TGTGCCAGCAGCTCCACAGGGAATGAAAAACTGTTTTTT. It codes for CASSSTGNEKLFF. The chain combines TRBV25-1 with TRBJ1-4; tentatively, D is TRBD1 (6 bases). Germline CDR1 and CDR2: MGHDK and SYGVNS. Trimming shortened V by 6 bases and J by 5 bases, and 10 bases separated the two germline ends. The CDR3 covers 13 residues.

The V gene is TRBV2, the J gene TRBJ2-1; maybe TRBD2 (6 bases). The germline V gene encodes CDR1 SNHLY and CDR2 FYNNEI. The V and J ends lost 6 bases and 2 bases respectively, with 14 bases between them. This CDR3 region has 15 residues. This chain's CDR3 is CASSITGGAYNEQFF. CDR3 nucleotide sequence: TGTGCCAGCAGCATTACTGGCGGGGCCTACAATGAGCAGTTCTTC.

Details on this clone: At one end, the junction sequence differs from germline, possibly due to a read error. The rearrangement joins TRBV5-1 to TRBJ1-1; 9 bases map to TRBD1. The CDR3 is made up of 16 amino acids. Germline V CDR1 and CDR2: SGHRS, YFSETQ. CDR3 sequence (DNA): TGTGCCAGCAGCCCAGGGACAGGGTTCTTTCGACCTGAAGCTTTCTTT. Residues: CASSPGTGFFRPEAFF.

The genes are TRBV14 and TRBJ2-1; TRBD2 matches 8 bases. V trimming: 0 bases; J trimming: 9 bases; junction bases outside the gene matches: 4. Germline lookup yields CDR1 SGHDN and CDR2 FVKESK. This CDR3 region has 14 residues. CDR3 sequence reads: CASSQEARGGEQFF. For the CDR3, the DNA is TGTGCCAGCAGCCAAGAAGCTCGGGGGGGTGAGCAGTTCTTC.

The chain joins TRBV4-3 to TRBJ1-2; D ambiguous. Trimming pared 0 bases from V and 7 bases from J, leaving 12 bases between. Germline lookup yields CDR1 LGHNA and CDR2 YSLEER. The CDR3 is made up of 14 amino acids. The CDR3 DNA reads TGCGCCAGCAGCCAAGAGACCGGGAGGGTTGGCTACACCTTC. This encodes CASSQETGRVGYTF.

The V and J genes are TRBV11-2 and TRBJ1-2; D unclear. CDR3 size: 14 residues. Germline lookup yields CDR1 SGHAT and CDR2 FQNNGV. V was trimmed by 1 base and J by 2 bases, leaving 8 bases between them. The CDR3 spells CASSLVTGNYGYTF. The CDR3 DNA sequence: TGTGCCAGCAGCTTAGTTACCGGGAACTATGGCTACACCTTC.

The J gene is TRBJ1-6, the V gene TRBV29-1; perhaps TRBD1 as D (5 bases). The CDR3 runs to 14 residues. The germline CDR1 and CDR2 sequences are SQVTM and ANQGSEA. V was clipped by 6 bases and J by 5 bases, with 14 bases between them. CDR3 loop: CSVRGGTDNSPLHF. As DNA, the CDR3 is TGCAGCGTCCGAGGCGGGACGGATAATTCACCCCTCCACTTT.

This sequence joins TRBV18 and TRBJ1-1; 7 nucleotides match TRBD1. This CDR3 region has 12 residues. The V gene end was trimmed by 3 bases and the J gene end by 10 bases; junction bases not matched to a gene: 5. Per the germline V gene, CDR1 is KGHSH and CDR2 is LQKENI. CDR3 region: CASSPDRVGAFF. CDR3 nucleotide sequence: TGTGCCAGCTCACCTGACAGGGTTGGAGCTTTCTTT. Full variable domain (remainder filled in from reference TRBV18 and TRBJ1-1): NAGVMQNPRHLVRRRGQEARLRCSPMKGHSHVYWYRQLPEEGLKFMVYLQKENIIDESGMPKERFSAEFPKEGPSILRIQQVVRGDSAAYFCASSPDRVGAFFGQGTRLTVV.

This chain links TRBV28 with TRBJ2-5; no firm D call. This CDR3 contains 14 residues. Trimming took 3 bases from V and 1 from J, leaving 9 bases between them. Per germline, CDR1 MDHEN and CDR2 SYDVKM. DNA for the CDR3: TGTGCCAGCAGTTTTGCGGCGGTCCAAGAGACCCAGTACTTC. This gives the protein CASSFAAVQETQYF.

This chain links TRBV29-1 with TRBJ2-7; D is unclear. The CDR3 runs to 13 residues. Per the germline V gene, CDR1 is SQVTM and CDR2 is ANQGSEA. Trimming removed 4 bases from V and 2 bases from J, with 12 bases in between. The CDR3 loop is CSVAYSVTYEQYF. CDR3 bases: TGCAGCGTTGCGTACTCTGTAACCTACGAGCAGTACTTC.

This clone was counted only a few times. V gene TRBV18 combines with J gene TRBJ1-2; D not resolved. The V gene's germline CDR1 is KGHSH and CDR2 LQKENI. CDR3 size: 12 residues. The ends were cut back, 2 bases at V and 2 bases at J, with 3 bases in the middle. The CDR3 nucleotides are TGTGCCAGCTCACCAGAGAACTATGGCTACACCTTC. This gives the protein CASSPENYGYTF.

This chain uses TRBV4-2 with TRBJ1-1; tentatively, D is TRBD1 (5 bases). The germline gives CDR1 LGHNA, CDR2 YNFKEQ. This CDR3 has 15 residues. V was cut by 6 bases and J by 3 bases, with 17 bases left in between. The CDR3 nucleotides read TGTGCCAGCAGGCCGGACATAGCAGCCCACACTGAAGCTTTCTTT. Encoded protein: CASRPDIAAHTEAFF.

The chain couples TRBV5-4 to TRBJ2-2; 11 nucleotides line up with TRBD2. This CDR3 region has 14 residues. Germline V lookup: CDR1 SGHNT, CDR2 YYREEE (reference sequence). With V trimmed by 3 bases and J by 7 bases, 2 bases remained unmatched. This chain's CDR3 is CASSSGLAGGELFF. The CDR3 DNA is TGTGCCAGCAGCTCAGGACTAGCGGGCGGGGAGCTGTTTTTT.

Comments on this clone: The same CDR3 arises from other DNA sequences in this sample as well. The chain employs TRBV27 and TRBJ1-1; weak D call: TRBD1 (6 bases). This CDR3 contains 16 residues. CDR1 is MNHEY, CDR2 SMNVEV, per germline (reference sequence). Between the trimmed V and J ends, which lost 5 bases and 4 bases, there was a span of 20 bases. CDR3 sequence (DNA): TGTGCCAGCAGTCCACCACTGACAGGATTCGGCACTGAAGCTTTCTTT. This gives the protein CASSPPLTGFGTEAFF.

The gene calls are TRBV24-1 and TRBJ2-1, with D possibly TRBD2 on 6 matching bases. With 8 bases removed from V and 6 bases from J, the gap between germline ends came to 16 bases. CDR1 is KGHDR, CDR2 SFDVKD, per germline. The CDR3 sequence is 14 residues long. DNA for the CDR3: TGTGCCACCAAAGATGCCCGGGAGCGCAATGAGCAGTTCTTC. Residues: CATKDARERNEQFF.

A note on this clone: Within the sample, other DNA sequences also encode this same CDR3. The chain links TRBV2 to TRBJ2-7; possible D gene TRBD1, 6 bases. The CDR3 extends over 14 amino acids. Per germline, CDR1 SNHLY and CDR2 FYNNEI. The ends were cut back, 6 bases at V and 0 bases at J, with 12 bases in the middle. CDR3 bases: TGTGCCAGCAGAGACAGGAGGAACTCCTACGAGCAGTACTTC. Translating gives CASRDRRNSYEQYF. The variable domain in full, with the rest retrieved from reference TRBV2 and TRBJ2-7, is EPEVTQTPSHQVTQMGQEVILRCVPISNHLYFYWYRQILGQKVEFLVSFYNNEISEKSEIFDDQFSVERPDGSNFTLKIRSTKLEDSAMYFCASRDRRNSYEQYFGPGTRLTVT.

This sequence joins TRBV4-1 and TRBJ1-5; D remains unclear. The CDR3 contains 15 residues. The V end was cut by 0 bases, the J end by 7 bases, with 13 bases between. Looked up from germline, CDR1 is MGHRA and CDR2 is YSYEKL. The CDR3 sequence: CASSQDGLFGQPQHF. CDR3 nucleotides: TGCGCCAGCAGCCAAGACGGACTCTTCGGGCAGCCCCAGCATTTT.